This passage covers 20 T cell receptor beta chains from one sample sequenced in a study of T-cell memory formation after mild COVID-19. TCRdb called the 5' RACE reads again in MiXCR, with one record for every CDR3 protein. The table has about 440,000 distinct CDR3 sequences, around 20% seen once. Sequenced: PBMCs or a T cell subset sorted from them (not recorded which). The receptors shown here come from an adult woman who had mild COVID-19 (a few samples of this study predate the infection). Cell type and time point are not known.

The chain links TRBV5-1 to TRBJ1-1; no definite D call. Trimming removed 0 bases at V and 8 bases at J, with 8 bases between. The germline gives CDR1 SGHRS, CDR2 YFSETQ. CDR3 length: 12 amino acids. The CDR3 sequence is CASSLGPSEAFF. In nucleotides, the CDR3 is TGCGCCAGCAGCTTGGGACCGAGCGAAGCTTTCTTT.

The V call is TRBV24-1, the J call TRBJ1-5; D remains unclear. V was trimmed by 3 bases and J by 0 bases, leaving 5 bases between them. From germline, CDR1 is KGHDR and CDR2 SFDVKD. The CDR3 is 14 amino acids. The CDR3 nucleotides read TGTGCCACCAGTGATGGCTATAGCAATCAGCCCCAGCATTTT. Protein product: CATSDGYSNQPQHF.

The V call is TRBV24-1, the J call TRBJ1-2; D remains ambiguous. Germline lookup yields CDR1 KGHDR and CDR2 SFDVKD. The CDR3 is made up of 15 amino acids. V shed 2 bases and J shed 8 bases, with 17 bases lying between them. Here the CDR3 reads CATSDSGRQFQGYTF. In nucleotides, the CDR3 is TGTGCCACCAGTGATTCGGGCAGGCAGTTTCAGGGCTACACCTTC.

V is TRBV5-1 and J is TRBJ2-3; 12 bases match TRBD1. Germline CDR1 reads SGHRS; CDR2 reads YFSETQ. The V segment lost 4 bases and the J segment 2 bases; nucleotides outside the gene matches: 8. The CDR3 extends over 17 amino acids. The CDR3 region is CASSHGTGGWVTDTQYF. The CDR3 bases are TGCGCCAGCAGCCACGGGACAGGGGGCTGGGTCACAGATACGCAGTATTTT.

The gene calls are TRBV7-2 and TRBJ2-5; 9 nucleotides line up with TRBD2. The CDR3 spans 15 residues. The germline CDR1 and CDR2 sequences are SGHTA and FQGNSA. J was trimmed by 5 bases and V by 5 bases; bases with no gene match: 9. CDR3 DNA sequence: TGTGCCAGCAGCCCCGGGCGGGGGGGCCGGGAGACCCAGTACTTC. It codes for CASSPGRGGRETQYF.

This clonotype has just a few counts. The chain joins TRBV3-1 to TRBJ2-3, with D perhaps matching TRBD2 (5 bases). The V gene lost 3 bases and the J gene lost 3 bases, with 10 bases spanning the gap. CDR1 and CDR2 from the germline V gene are LGHDT and YNNKEL (reference sequence). This CDR3 contains 14 residues. CDR3 region: CASSHALATDTQYF. For the CDR3, the DNA is TGTGCCAGCAGCCACGCGCTAGCTACAGATACGCAGTATTTT.

The J gene is TRBJ2-3, the V gene TRBV6-5, with 10 bases fitting TRBD1. J lost 1 base, V lost 0 bases, and 4 bases had no gene match. The CDR3 loop spans 17 amino acids. Germline CDR1 MNHEY, CDR2 SVGAGI. The CDR3 nucleotides are TGTGCCAGCAGTTACTCTAGCGGGACAGGGGGCACAGATACGCAGTATTTT. Protein sequence: CASSYSSGTGGTDTQYF.

This clonotype has at least ten counts. CDR3 DNA: TGCGCCAGCACCCCCTCCGCTGGGGTTCAGCCCCAGCATTTT. This codes for CASTPSAGVQPQHF. The rearrangement uses TRBV23-1 and TRBJ1-5; D is ambiguous. Being an ORF, TRBV23-1 has a function that is uncertain. V lost 7 bases, J lost 6 bases, and 16 bases lay in between. The CDR3 covers 14 residues.

This clonotype was counted between two and nine times. This chain joins TRBV7-2 and TRBJ1-2, with D perhaps matching TRBD1 (5 bases). CDR1 SGHTA and CDR2 FQGNSA come from the germline V gene. The CDR3 runs to 14 residues. Between the trimmed V and J ends, which lost 5 bases and 4 bases, there was a span of 14 bases. CDR3 in DNA: TGTGCCAGCAGCCCAACAGGTTACCTCTATGGCTACACCTTC. It codes for CASSPTGYLYGYTF. Filled out from reference TRBV7-2 and TRBJ1-2, the complete variable domain reads GAGVSQSPSNKVTEKGKDVELRCDPISGHTALYWYRQSLGQGLEFLIYFQGNSAPDKSGLPSDRFSAERTGGSVSTLTIQRTQQEDSAVYLCASSPTGYLYGYTFGSGTRLTVV.

The chain carries TRBV7-9 and TRBJ1-1; no definite D call. V lost 5 bases, J lost 1 base, and 11 bases lay in between. The CDR3 consists of 14 residues. The germline V gene has CDR1 SEHNR and CDR2 FQNEAQ (reference sequence). In DNA form, the CDR3 reads TGTGCCAGCAGCGGCGGCGGCAGGAACACTGAAGCTTTCTTT. It translates to CASSGGGRNTEAFF.

The V gene is TRBV9, the J gene TRBJ2-7; the D is unclear. This CDR3 region has 13 residues. V shed 3 bases and J shed 5 bases, with 12 bases lying between them. Germline V gene lookup returns CDR1 SGDLS and CDR2 YYNGEE. This CDR3 reads CASSAQVEDEQYF. The CDR3 DNA is TGTGCCAGCAGCGCCCAGGTCGAAGACGAGCAGTACTTC.

The sample holds a few counts of this clonotype. The rearrangement links TRBV4-2 to TRBJ2-3, with TRBD1 matching over 8 bases. Germline lookup yields CDR1 LGHNA and CDR2 YNFKEQ. The ends lost 0 bases at V and 7 bases at J; junction bases unmatched: 6. The CDR3 runs to 15 residues. The CDR3 DNA reads as TGTGCCAGCAGCCAAGAGGCAGGGGGCGCGTATACGCAGTATTTT. Its translation: CASSQEAGGAYTQYF.

Only a few counts were recorded for this clonotype. J is TRBJ1-2 and V is TRBV28; D uncertain. The CDR3 is 12 residues long. Trimming shortened V by 7 bases and J by 6 bases, and 12 bases separated the two germline ends. The V gene's germline CDR1 is MDHEN and CDR2 SYDVKM. The CDR3 DNA sequence: TGTGCCAGCATGGAGTACCCCGATGGCTACACCTTC. Amino acid sequence: CASMEYPDGYTF.

This chain links TRBV13 with TRBJ1-1, with 7 bases fitting TRBD1. CDR3 size: 14 residues. V trimming: 4 bases; J trimming: 7 bases; junction bases outside the gene matches: 9. CDR1 PRHDT and CDR2 FYEKMQ come from the germline V gene (reference sequence). This CDR3 reads CASSSINRGFEAFF. CDR3 nucleotides: TGTGCCAGCAGCTCTATAAACAGGGGATTTGAAGCTTTCTTT.

In its sample, this clonotype was seen a few times. The chain combines TRBV15 with TRBJ2-7, with TRBD1 matching over 7 bases. Germline V gene data show CDR1 as LNHNV and CDR2 as YYDKDF (reference sequence). The V and J ends lost 3 bases and 5 bases, in that order; junction bases with no gene match: 7. The CDR3 has 14 amino acids. Here the CDR3 DNA reads TGTGCCACCAGCAGGGACAGGCGCATCCACGAGCAGTACTTC. Protein sequence: CATSRDRRIHEQYF.

This clonotype has only a few counts. The J gene is TRBJ2-3, the V gene TRBV24-1; D might be TRBD2 (5 bases). Germline values: CDR1 KGHDR, CDR2 SFDVKD. The ends were cut back, 5 bases at V and 4 bases at J, with 18 bases in the middle. CDR3 size: 16 residues. The CDR3 protein is CATSAERRVGADTQYF. The CDR3 DNA sequence: TGTGCCACCAGTGCCGAACGCCGTGTGGGAGCAGATACGCAGTATTTT.

The CDR3 is CASSFTGANVLTF. CDR3 bases: TGTGCCAGCAGCTTCACTGGGGCCAACGTCCTGACTTTC. V is TRBV6-2 or TRBV6-3 and J is TRBJ2-6; D call uncertain. CDR3 size: 13 residues. Per germline, CDR1 MNHEY and CDR2 SVGEGT. Between the trimmed V and J ends, which lost 6 bases and 2 bases, there was a span of 5 bases.

A few counts support this clonotype. The chain links TRBV5-1 to TRBJ1-1; 12 bases agree with TRBD1. The CDR3 is 13 amino acids. Germline trimming cut 4 bases from V and 11 bases from J; bases unmatched to any gene: 6. Germline V gene data show CDR1 as SGHRS and CDR2 as YFSETQ. CDR3 region: CASSRGQGARAFF. CDR3 DNA: TGCGCCAGCAGCCGGGGACAGGGGGCGAGGGCTTTCTTT.

The V gene is TRBV2, the J gene TRBJ1-1; TRBD1 agrees at 7 bases. Germline V gene lookup returns CDR1 SNHLY and CDR2 FYNNEI. This CDR3 has 12 amino acids. V dropped 4 bases and J dropped 7; count of bases not matched to a gene: 3. In DNA form, the CDR3 reads TGTGCCAGCAGTGGGGGACAGTATGAAGCTTTCTTT. The encoded protein is CASSGGQYEAFF.

There are a few counts of this clonotype. The V call is TRBV12-3 or TRBV12-4, the J call TRBJ1-5, with TRBD1 identical over 9 bases. The CDR3 spans 14 residues. V shed 1 base, J shed 7 bases, and the junction held 2 bases outside the gene matches. Here the CDR3 DNA reads TGTGCCAGCAGTTTAGAGACAGGGGGGCAGCCCCAGCATTTT. Protein sequence: CASSLETGGQPQHF.